This TCR beta chain was retrieved from a study of T-cell reconstitution after alpha-beta-depleted transplantation in children. Findings and limits, study-wide: Several hundred expanded graft clones reportedly supplied alpha-beta T cells about two months after transplant. After one year, T-cell counts and TCRbeta diversity mostly came from new T cells. Surviving recipient T cells and thymic progenitors underlay high day-60 TCRbeta diversity in some patients.

Unique molecular identifiers featured in how the TCRbeta library was prepared. A single record per CDR3 protein comes from TCRdb applying MiXCR to the PCR reads. The sample consists of 250,000 to 300,000 distinct CDR3 sequences, roughly 7.8% of them appearing once. There are 17 residues in the CDR3. CDR1 SGDLS and CDR2 YYNGEE come from the germline V gene. Unmatched junction bases numbered 9, after V lost 0 bases and J lost 1 base. This clonotype was seen many times. Antigen specificity is unknown. The TCR was taken from a female patient between 2 and 15 years old who had a stem cell transplant for Fanconi anemia, so the T cells may come from the graft donor. The sample here was peripheral blood, taken 360 days after TCRalphabeta/CD19-depleted stem cell transplant. The rearrangement joins TRBV9 to TRBJ2-5; 7 bases line up with TRBD1. The CDR3 reads CASSVGQGRRGQETQYF. CDR3 bases: TGTGCCAGCAGCGTAGGACAGGGAAGAAGGGGCCAAGAGACCCAGTACTTC.